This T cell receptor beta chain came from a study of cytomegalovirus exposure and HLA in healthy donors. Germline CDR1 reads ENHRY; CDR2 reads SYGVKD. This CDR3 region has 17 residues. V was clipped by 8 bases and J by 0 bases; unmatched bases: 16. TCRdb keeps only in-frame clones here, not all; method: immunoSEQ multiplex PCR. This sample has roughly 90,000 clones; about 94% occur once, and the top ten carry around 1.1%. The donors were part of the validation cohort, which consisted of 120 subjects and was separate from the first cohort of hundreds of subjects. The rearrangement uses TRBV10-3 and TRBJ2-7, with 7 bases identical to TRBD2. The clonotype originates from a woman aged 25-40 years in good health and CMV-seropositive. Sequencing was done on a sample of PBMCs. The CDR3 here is CAIRPQSGRESSYEQYF. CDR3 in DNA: TGTGCCATCCGCCCCCAGAGCGGGCGGGAGTCCTCCTACGAGCAGTACTTC.